This TCR beta chain was observed in a study of CD8+ T cells in alopecia areata. Overall study: Each of the treated patients was given oral tofacitinib, 5 to 10 mg twice daily, for moderate-to-severe alopecia areata. The study, taken as a whole, reports: Tofacitinib produced a significant decrease in scalp clonality and in expanded CD8+ clones among the top 100. Scalp and blood samples kept many expanded lesional clones throughout tofacitinib.

Germline values: CDR1 MNHEY, CDR2 SMNVEV (reference sequence). The CDR3 has 14 amino acids. With 4 bases clipped from V and 11 bases from J, the junction kept 11 bases outside the gene matches. Treatment meaning: oral pan-JAK inhibitor, 5-10 mg twice daily. Reverse transcription of extracted RNA yielded cDNA, which provided the sequencing template. The method was immunoSEQ multiplex PCR; TCRdb's version includes in-frame clones alone and lacks a portion of them. The profile covers 150,000 or so clones, with approximately 90% appearing a single time and under 15% taken by the ten largest. Regarding this clone: Its antigen is unidentified.

The input for sequencing was CD8+ T cells sorted from blood, taken at week 4, from a patient treated with tofacitinib. This TCR came from a human donor with alopecia areata. This chain uses TRBV27 with TRBJ1-5; TRBD1 agrees at 7 bases. CDR3 coding DNA: TGTGCCAGCAGTTCAGGGGGGGCGGATAGGACCCAGCATTTT. It yields the protein CASSSGGADRTQHF.